These T cell receptor beta chains were read from a single sample in a study of T cell repertoires in cytomegalovirus infection. TCRdb re-called the reads with MiXCR, one entry per CDR3 protein. The sample has approximately 110,000 distinct CDR3 sequences, around 45% seen once. These receptors' antigens are unknown. The specimen comprised CD8+ T cells from cultured PBMCs, sampled from culture after CMV antigen stimulation. These receptors came from a human donor in good health (CMV status not recorded). Some clones in this sample may be carry-over from other donors' samples. The CDR3 runs from the conserved cysteine through the conserved F or W. D genes are given only for firm matches. Size is omitted from some rows. Given values are once, few, many or a class for expanded clones.

V gene	D gene	J gene	clone size	CDR3 protein	CDR3 DNA
TRBV19	TRBD2	TRBJ2-3	few	CASSMAGGGTDTQYF	TGTGCCAGTAGTATGGCTGGGGGGGGCACAGATACGCAGTATTTT
TRBV19	-	TRBJ1-6	-	CASSTSGRGNNSPLHF	TGTGCCAGTAGTACTTCCGGACGGGGCAATAATTCACCCCTCCACTTT
TRBV7-6	TRBD1	TRBJ1-5	-	CASSKDRGRDQPQHF	TGTGCCAGCAGCAAGGACAGGGGGCGAGATCAGCCCCAGCATTTT
TRBV6-6	TRBD1	TRBJ2-1	few	CASSGDRGYNEQFF	TGTGCCAGCAGTGGGGACAGGGGCTACAATGAGCAGTTCTTC
TRBV7-9	TRBD1	TRBJ2-6	few	CASSSHGRRDRLSGANVLTF	TGTGCCAGCAGCTCTCATGGAAGAAGGGACAGACTCTCTGGGGCCAACGTCCTGACTTTC
TRBV12-3/TRBV12-4	-	TRBJ2-1	-	CASSFFLARGGDEQFF	TGTGCCAGCAGTTTTTTCCTAGCCCGAGGAGGGGATGAGCAGTTCTTC
TRBV27	TRBD2	TRBJ2-3	many	CASSSRPGLAYSDTQYF	TGTGCCAGCAGTTCTCGACCGGGACTAGCGTATTCAGATACGCAGTATTTT
TRBV12-3/TRBV12-4	-	TRBJ2-3	-	CASSIDTQYF	TGTGCCAGCAGTATAGATACGCAGTATTTT
TRBV5-1	TRBD2	TRBJ2-5	-	CASSSIAGGPRETQYF	TGCGCCAGCAGCTCCATAGCGGGGGGGCCTCGGGAGACCCAGTACTTC
TRBV28	-	TRBJ1-2	-	CASSSPGAVYGYTF	TGTGCCAGCAGTTCTCCGGGGGCAGTCTATGGCTACACCTTC
TRBV19	-	TRBJ1-5	-	CASSLLEKNQPQHF	TGTGCCAGTAGTCTATTGGAGAAGAATCAGCCCCAGCATTTT